This T cell receptor beta chain comes out of a study of blood T cell repertoires in COVID-19. CDR1 and CDR2 from the germline V gene are MNHEY and SVGAGI. Losses at the gene ends were 5 bases for V and 2 bases for J; bases not matched to a gene: 6. CDR3 length: 15 amino acids. TCRdb keeps only in-frame clones here, not all; method: immunoSEQ multiplex PCR. The sample records some 150,000 clones, 85% to 90% being singletons. The sequencing input was peripheral blood. This clonotype was obtained from a woman in her thirties or forties with acute or convalescent COVID-19. The chain links TRBV6-5 to TRBJ2-1, with 7 bases identical to TRBD1. The CDR3 region has the DNA TGTGCCAGCAGTCCTTCCGGGACAGCCTACAATGAGCAGTTCTTC. Translated: CASSPSGTAYNEQFF.